This is a list of T cell receptor beta chains from one sample in a study of T cell repertoires in cytomegalovirus infection. TCRdb processed the reads anew with MiXCR; each CDR3 protein has one entry. The sample yields 200,000 to 250,000 distinct CDR3 sequences, over 20% seen once. The specimen was CD8+ T cells from PBMCs. All receptors come from a human donor in good health (CMV status not recorded). Some clones in this sample may be carry-over from other donors' samples. CDR3s include the opening cysteine and the closing phenylalanine or tryptophan. The D gene is left open where the match is weak. Clone sizes are given selectively: once, few, many, or a class where the clone is expanded.

d_call,clone_size,j_call,v_call,cdr3_aa,cdr3_nt
NA,many,TRBJ2-2,TRBV7-2,CATTPENTGELFF,TGTGCCACCACACCAGAGAACACCGGGGAGCTGTTTTTT
TRBD2,few,TRBJ2-5,TRBV11-2,CASSLFALAGGQETQYF,TGTGCCAGCAGCTTATTTGCTCTAGCGGGGGGTCAAGAGACCCAGTACTTC
TRBD2,NA,TRBJ2-7,TRBV5-5,CASSYLAGGPYEQYF,TGTGCCAGCAGCTATTTAGCGGGGGGCCCTTACGAGCAGTACTTC
NA,many,TRBJ2-3,TRBV7-8,CASSLERPGTLTDTQYF,TGTGCCAGCAGCTTAGAGAGACCCGGGACACTCACAGATACGCAGTATTTT
TRBD2,many,TRBJ2-3,TRBV7-8,CASYPLAGTTDTQYF,TGTGCCTCCTACCCCCTAGCGGGAACCACAGATACGCAGTATTTT
NA,many,TRBJ1-2,TRBV6-2/TRBV6-3,CASSYSNAEGYTF,TGTGCCAGCAGTTATTCTAACGCAGAAGGCTACACCTTC
TRBD2,NA,TRBJ2-1,TRBV25-1,CASRDSGSYNEQFF,TGTGCCAGCCGAGATAGCGGGTCATACAATGAGCAGTTCTTC
NA,few,TRBJ1-4,TRBV20-1,CSATPDFSTNEKLFF,TGCAGTGCTACTCCGGACTTTTCAACTAATGAAAAACTGTTTTTT
TRBD1,NA,TRBJ1-4,TRBV7-8,CASSSRVQGASEKLFF,TGTGCCAGCAGCTCCCGCGTACAGGGGGCTAGTGAAAAACTGTTTTTT
NA,many,TRBJ2-1,TRBV7-9,CASSGHTGGLHEQFF,TGTGCCAGCAGCGGCCACACCGGGGGGCTACATGAGCAGTTCTTC
NA,many,TRBJ2-5,TRBV25-1,CASSGAGEETQYF,TGTGCCAGCAGTGGGGCAGGGGAAGAGACCCAGTACTTC
NA,NA,TRBJ2-3,TRBV27,CASSLWYADTQYF,TGTGCCAGCAGTTTATGGTATGCAGATACGCAGTATTTT
TRBD1,few,TRBJ2-3,TRBV28,CASRKGQGYTDTQYF,TGTGCCAGCAGAAAGGGACAGGGGTACACAGATACGCAGTATTTT
NA,NA,TRBJ2-7,TRBV7-4,CVSSPPAQSSEQYF,TGTGTCAGCAGCCCGCCAGCGCAGTCTTCCGAGCAGTACTTC
TRBD2,NA,TRBJ2-5,TRBV28,CASSFPSGGPYQETQYF,TGTGCCAGCAGTTTCCCTAGCGGGGGGCCGTACCAAGAGACCCAGTACTTC
TRBD2,few,TRBJ2-7,TRBV5-6,CASSEGPREDEQYF,TGTGCCAGCAGCGAGGGACCCCGGGAGGACGAGCAGTACTTC
TRBD2,NA,TRBJ2-2,TRBV10-3,CAIRALAGAADTGELFF,TGTGCCATCAGGGCGCTAGCGGGGGCTGCGGACACCGGGGAGCTGTTTTTT
TRBD1,few,TRBJ1-1,TRBV29-1,CSILPGGGEAFF,TGCAGCATCTTACCAGGGGGAGGCGAAGCTTTCTTT
TRBD2,NA,TRBJ2-7,TRBV20-1,CSARDGTSGSYEQYF,TGCAGTGCTAGAGACGGTACTAGCGGTAGTTACGAGCAGTACTTC
TRBD2,few,TRBJ2-1,TRBV27,CASTSSGAYNEQFF,TGTGCCAGCACTTCTAGCGGGGCTTACAATGAGCAGTTCTTC
NA,NA,TRBJ2-2,TRBV7-9,CASTPGNTGELFF,TGTGCCTCCACGCCAGGGAACACCGGGGAGCTGTTTTTT
TRBD2,NA,TRBJ2-5,TRBV6-5,CASSTGTSEETQYF,TGTGCCAGCAGTACCGGGACTAGCGAAGAGACCCAGTACTTC
NA,few,TRBJ1-6,TRBV7-2,CASSLGAQYNSPLHF,TGTGCCAGCAGCTTAGGGGCGCAGTATAATTCACCCCTCCACTTT
NA,NA,TRBJ2-7,TRBV20-1,CSATPTQAGVHEQYF,TGCAGTGCTACCCCCACCCAAGCGGGTGTTCACGAGCAGTACTTC